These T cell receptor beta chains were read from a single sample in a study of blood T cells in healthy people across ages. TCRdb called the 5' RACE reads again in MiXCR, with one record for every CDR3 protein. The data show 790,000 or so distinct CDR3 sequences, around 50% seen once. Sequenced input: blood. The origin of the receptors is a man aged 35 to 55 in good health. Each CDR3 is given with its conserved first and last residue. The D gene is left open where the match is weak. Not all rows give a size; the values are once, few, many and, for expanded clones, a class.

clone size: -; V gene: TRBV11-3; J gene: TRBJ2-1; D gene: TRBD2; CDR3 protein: CAGSLGVMGLAGESYNEQFF; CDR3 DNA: TGTGCCGGCAGCTTAGGGGTTATGGGACTAGCGGGAGAGTCCTACAATGAGCAGTTCTTC
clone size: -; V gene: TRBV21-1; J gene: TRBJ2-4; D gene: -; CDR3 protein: CARPDSKNIQYF; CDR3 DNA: TGTGCCAGACCGGACAGTAAAAACATTCAGTACTTC
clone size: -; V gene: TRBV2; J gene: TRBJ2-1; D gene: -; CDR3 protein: CATGLDSYNEQFF; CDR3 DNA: TGTGCCACAGGACTCGACTCCTACAATGAGCAGTTCTTC
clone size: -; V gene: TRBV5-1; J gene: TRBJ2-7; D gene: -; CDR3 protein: CASSSGVDEQYF; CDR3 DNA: TGCGCCAGCAGCTCGGGGGTAGACGAGCAGTACTTC
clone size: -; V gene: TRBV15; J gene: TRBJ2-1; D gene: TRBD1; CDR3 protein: CATEEGAPYNEQFF; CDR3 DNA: TGTGCCACCGAAGAGGGGGCCCCCTACAATGAGCAGTTCTTC
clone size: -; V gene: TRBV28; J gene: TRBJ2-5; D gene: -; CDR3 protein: CASSPGQSETQYF; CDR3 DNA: TGTGCCAGCAGCCCAGGCCAGTCAGAGACCCAGTACTTC
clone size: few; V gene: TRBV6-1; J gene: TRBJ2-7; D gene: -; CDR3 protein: CASSVQTYEQYF; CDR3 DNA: TGTGCCAGCAGTGTCCAAACCTACGAGCAGTACTTC
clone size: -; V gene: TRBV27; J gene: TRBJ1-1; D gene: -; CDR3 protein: CASSRDRLEGTEAFF; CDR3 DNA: TGTGCCAGCAGTCGGGATCGACTTGAGGGCACTGAAGCTTTCTTT
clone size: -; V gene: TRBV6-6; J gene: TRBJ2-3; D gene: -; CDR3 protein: CASSSSGLERTDTQYF; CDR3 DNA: TGTGCCAGCAGTTCCTCAGGGCTCGAGCGCACAGATACGCAGTATTTT
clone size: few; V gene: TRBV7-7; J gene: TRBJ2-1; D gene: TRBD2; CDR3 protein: CASSSRAGAHEQFF; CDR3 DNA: TGTGCCAGCAGCTCACGGGCGGGAGCCCATGAGCAGTTCTTC
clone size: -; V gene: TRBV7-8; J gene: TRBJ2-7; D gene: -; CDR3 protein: CASILMAGWSYEQYF; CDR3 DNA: TGTGCCAGCATTCTTATGGCGGGCTGGAGTTACGAGCAGTACTTC
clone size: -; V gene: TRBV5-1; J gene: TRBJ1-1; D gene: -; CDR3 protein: CASCLTSRGGTEAFF; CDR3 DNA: TGCGCCAGCTGCTTGACCAGCCGAGGGGGAACTGAAGCTTTCTTT
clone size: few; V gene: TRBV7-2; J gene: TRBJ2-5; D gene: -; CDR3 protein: CASSRTSFPQETQYF; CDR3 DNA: TGTGCCAGCAGCCGCACTAGCTTCCCACAAGAGACCCAGTACTTC
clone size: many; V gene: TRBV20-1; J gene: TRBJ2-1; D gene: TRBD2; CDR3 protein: CSAAPGLAGVKSYNEQFF; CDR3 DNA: TGCAGTGCCGCTCCGGGACTAGCGGGTGTTAAATCCTACAATGAGCAGTTCTTC
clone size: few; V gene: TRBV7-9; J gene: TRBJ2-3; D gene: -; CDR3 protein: CASAPPNWLTDTQYF; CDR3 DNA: TGTGCCAGCGCACCTCCCAATTGGCTCACAGATACGCAGTATTTT
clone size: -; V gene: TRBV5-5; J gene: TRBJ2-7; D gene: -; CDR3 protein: CASSLGLANREQYF; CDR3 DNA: TGTGCCAGCAGCTTAGGACTCGCGAATCGCGAGCAGTACTTC
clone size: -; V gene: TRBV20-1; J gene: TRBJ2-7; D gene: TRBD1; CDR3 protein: CSARSGQSGIEQYF; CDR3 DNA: TGCAGTGCTAGATCGGGACAGAGTGGCATCGAGCAGTACTTC
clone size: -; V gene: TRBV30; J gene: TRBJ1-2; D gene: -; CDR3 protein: CAWSVWGLGGYTF; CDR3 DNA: TGTGCCTGGAGTGTCTGGGGTCTTGGTGGCTACACCTTC
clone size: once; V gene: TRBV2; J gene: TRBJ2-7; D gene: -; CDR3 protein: CASSPLVYEQYF; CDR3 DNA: TGTGCCAGCAGTCCCCTTGTCTACGAGCAGTACTTC
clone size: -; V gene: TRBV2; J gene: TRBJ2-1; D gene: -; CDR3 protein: CASRTSRTGSRGRASYNEQFF; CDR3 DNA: TGTGCCAGCCGAACCTCCCGGACAGGGAGCCGCGGGAGGGCCTCCTACAATGAGCAGTTCTTC
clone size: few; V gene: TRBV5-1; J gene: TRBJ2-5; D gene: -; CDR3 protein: CASSLGYSVGETQYF; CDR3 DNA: TGCGCCAGCAGCTTGGGGTACAGCGTAGGGGAGACCCAGTACTTC
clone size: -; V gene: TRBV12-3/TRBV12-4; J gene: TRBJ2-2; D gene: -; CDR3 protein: CASSGRTPLANTGELFF; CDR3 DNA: TGTGCCAGCAGTGGAAGGACGCCCCTCGCGAACACCGGGGAGCTGTTTTTT
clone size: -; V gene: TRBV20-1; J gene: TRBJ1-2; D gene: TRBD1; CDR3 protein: CSARNPTQGTYGYTF; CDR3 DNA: TGCAGTGCTAGAAACCCAACACAGGGGACCTATGGCTACACCTTC
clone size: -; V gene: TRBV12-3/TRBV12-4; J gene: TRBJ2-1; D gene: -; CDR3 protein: CANNRGGLNEQFF; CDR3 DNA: TGTGCCAATAACAGGGGAGGTTTGAATGAGCAGTTCTTC
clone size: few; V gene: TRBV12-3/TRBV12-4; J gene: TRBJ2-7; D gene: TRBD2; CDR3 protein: CASSPKRAGGNYEQYF; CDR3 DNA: TGTGCCAGCAGTCCTAAAAGAGCGGGAGGAAACTACGAGCAGTACTTC
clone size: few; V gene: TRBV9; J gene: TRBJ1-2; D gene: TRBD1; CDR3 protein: CASSVAGQGWSGYTF; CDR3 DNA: TGTGCCAGCAGCGTAGCCGGACAGGGGTGGAGTGGCTACACCTTC
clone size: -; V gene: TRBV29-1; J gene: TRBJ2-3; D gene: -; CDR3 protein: CSVDVGSTDTQYF; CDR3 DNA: TGCAGCGTTGATGTCGGGAGCACAGATACGCAGTATTTT
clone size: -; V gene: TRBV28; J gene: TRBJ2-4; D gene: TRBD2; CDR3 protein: CASSYPSGDIKNIQYF; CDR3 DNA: TGTGCCAGCAGTTACCCTAGCGGGGACATCAAAAACATTCAGTACTTC
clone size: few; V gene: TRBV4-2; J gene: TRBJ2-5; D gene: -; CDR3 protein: CASSSLISRGEGETQYF; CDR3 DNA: TGTGCCAGCAGCTCGCTGATCTCCAGGGGCGAAGGAGAGACCCAGTACTTC
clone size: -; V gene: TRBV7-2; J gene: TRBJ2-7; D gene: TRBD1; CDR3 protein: CASSLAPGQMDEQYF; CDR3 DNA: TGTGCCAGCAGCTTAGCGCCGGGACAGATGGACGAGCAGTACTTC
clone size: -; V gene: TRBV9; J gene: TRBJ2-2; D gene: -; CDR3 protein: CASSVLDLNTGELFF; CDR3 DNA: TGTGCCAGCAGCGTACTAGACTTAAACACCGGGGAGCTGTTTTTT
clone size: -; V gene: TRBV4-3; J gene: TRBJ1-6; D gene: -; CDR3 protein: CASSQDPKPGLGVDNSPLHF; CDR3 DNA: TGCGCCAGCAGCCAAGACCCGAAACCGGGACTGGGGGTCGATAATTCACCCCTCCACTTT
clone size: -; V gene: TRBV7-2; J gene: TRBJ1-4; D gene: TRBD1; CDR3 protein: CASSLPIGGQGPVPNEKLFF; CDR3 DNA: TGTGCCAGCAGCTTACCAATAGGGGGACAGGGGCCGGTACCTAATGAAAAACTGTTTTTT
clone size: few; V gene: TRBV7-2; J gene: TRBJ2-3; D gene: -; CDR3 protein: CASSSRLGGGTDTQYF; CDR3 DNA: TGTGCCAGCAGCTCGAGACTAGGAGGGGGCACAGATACGCAGTATTTT
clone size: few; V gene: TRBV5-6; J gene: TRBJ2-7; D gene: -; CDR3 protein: CASSFSLPRREQYF; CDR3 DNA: TGTGCCAGCAGCTTCTCCTTACCCCGTCGGGAGCAGTACTTC
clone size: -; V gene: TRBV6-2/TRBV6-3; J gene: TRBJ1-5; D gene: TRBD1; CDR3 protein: CASSYPRPTGNIDQPQHF; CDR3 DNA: TGTGCCAGCAGTTACCCCCGACCGACAGGGAACATCGATCAGCCCCAGCATTTT
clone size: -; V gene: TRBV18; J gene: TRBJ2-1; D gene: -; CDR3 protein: CASSPLGPSSYNEQFF; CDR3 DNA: TGTGCCAGCTCACCTCTCGGGCCGAGCTCCTACAATGAGCAGTTCTTC
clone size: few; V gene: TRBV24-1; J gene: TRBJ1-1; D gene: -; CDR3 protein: CATSKTGFTEAFF; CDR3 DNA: TGTGCCACCTCCAAGACGGGCTTCACTGAAGCTTTCTTT
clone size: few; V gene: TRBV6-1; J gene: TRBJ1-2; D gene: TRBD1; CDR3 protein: CASSFEGAGGYTF; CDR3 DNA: TGTGCCAGCAGTTTCGAGGGGGCAGGTGGCTACACCTTC
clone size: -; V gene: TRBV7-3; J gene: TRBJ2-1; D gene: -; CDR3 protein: CASSLFYSRLAGSYNEQFF; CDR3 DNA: TGTGCCAGCAGCTTATTTTATAGCAGGTTGGCAGGCTCCTACAATGAGCAGTTCTTC
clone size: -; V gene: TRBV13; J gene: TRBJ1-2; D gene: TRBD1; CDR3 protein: CASSLIARQGGYGYTF; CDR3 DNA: TGTGCCAGCAGCTTAATCGCGAGACAGGGCGGCTATGGCTACACCTTC
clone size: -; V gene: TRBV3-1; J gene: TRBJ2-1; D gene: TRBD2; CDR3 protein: CASSQDRLRGREDDGSYNEQFF; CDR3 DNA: TGTGCCAGCAGCCAAGATAGATTACGGGGGCGGGAGGACGATGGCTCCTACAATGAGCAGTTCTTC
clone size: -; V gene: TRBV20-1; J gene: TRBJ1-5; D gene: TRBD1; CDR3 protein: CSAVTGYSNQPQHF; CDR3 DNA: TGCAGTGCTGTGACAGGGTATAGCAATCAGCCCCAGCATTTT
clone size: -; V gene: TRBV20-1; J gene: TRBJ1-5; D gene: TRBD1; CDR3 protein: CSAIFAGGAQPQHF; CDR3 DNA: TGCAGTGCAATCTTCGCAGGGGGAGCTCAGCCCCAGCATTTT
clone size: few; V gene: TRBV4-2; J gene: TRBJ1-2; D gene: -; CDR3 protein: CASSQDTDAYYTF; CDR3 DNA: TGTGCCAGCAGCCAAGATACAGACGCTTACTACACCTTC
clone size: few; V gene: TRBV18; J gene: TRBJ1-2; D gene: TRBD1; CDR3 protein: CASSQQGDYGYTF; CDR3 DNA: TGTGCCAGCTCACAACAGGGGGACTATGGCTACACCTTC
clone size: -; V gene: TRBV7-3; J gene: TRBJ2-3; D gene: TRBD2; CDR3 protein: CASSQRTSGGDTQYF; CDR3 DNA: TGTGCCAGCAGCCAACGGACTAGCGGGGGAGATACGCAGTATTTT
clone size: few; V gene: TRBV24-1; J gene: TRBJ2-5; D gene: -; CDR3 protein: CATSDQRETQYF; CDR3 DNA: TGTGCCACCAGTGACCAGAGGGAGACCCAGTACTTC
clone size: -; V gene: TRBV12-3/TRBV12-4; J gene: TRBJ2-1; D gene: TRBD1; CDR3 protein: CASIRDRTSGSYNEQFF; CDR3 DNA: TGTGCCAGCATTCGGGACAGGACAAGTGGCTCCTACAATGAGCAGTTCTTC
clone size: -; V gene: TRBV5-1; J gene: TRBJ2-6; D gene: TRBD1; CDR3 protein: CASSLTRGLGANVLTF; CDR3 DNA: TGCGCCAGCAGCTTAACGAGGGGGCTAGGGGCCAACGTCCTGACTTTC
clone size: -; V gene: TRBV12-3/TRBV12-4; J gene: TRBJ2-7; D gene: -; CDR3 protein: CASSPLSQELSEQYF; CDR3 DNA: TGTGCCAGCAGTCCCCTGAGTCAGGAACTTTCCGAGCAGTACTTC
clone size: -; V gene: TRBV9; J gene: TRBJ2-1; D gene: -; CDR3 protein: CASSVVSGGLNNEQFF; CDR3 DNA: TGTGCCAGCAGCGTAGTGTCCGGAGGCCTTAACAATGAGCAGTTCTTC
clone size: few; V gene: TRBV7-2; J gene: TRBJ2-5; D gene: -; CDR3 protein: CASSTDSAPQYF; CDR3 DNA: TGTGCCAGCAGCACGGACTCGGCGCCCCAGTACTTC
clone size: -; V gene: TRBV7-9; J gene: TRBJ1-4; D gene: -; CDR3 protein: CASSFRSDSNEKLFF; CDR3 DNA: TGTGCCAGCAGCTTCAGAAGCGACTCGAATGAAAAACTGTTTTTT